The next 10 T cell receptor beta chains were all read from a single sample in a study of PD-L1 blockade in urothelial cancer. TCRdb's table, derived via immunoSEQ multiplex PCR, lists solely in-frame clones and lacks some. In the table there are around 100,000 clones, 91% of which are singletons. Here the sequenced sample was PBMCs, taken around atezolizumab (anti-PD-L1) treatment. These TCRs come from a woman aged 80 or older with urothelial cancer.

The chain combines TRBV7-9 with TRBJ2-7; D is unclear. V lost 2 bases and J lost 1, with 3 bases in between. The CDR3 is made up of 12 amino acids. Germline-derived CDR1 and CDR2 are SEHNR and FQNEAQ (reference sequence). CDR3 DNA: TGTGCCAGCAGCTTAACATCCTACGAGCAGTACTTC. Encoded protein: CASSLTSYEQYF.

The chain carries TRBV28 and TRBJ2-4; 11 nucleotides match TRBD2. The CDR3 runs 18 residues. Per germline, CDR1 MDHEN and CDR2 SYDVKM. Trimming cost V 6 bases and J 0 bases; bases outside gene matches: 10. This chain's CDR3 is CASSNPGLAVLAKNIQYF. CDR3 sequence (DNA): TGTGCCAGCAGCAATCCGGGACTAGCGGTACTAGCCAAAAACATTCAGTACTTC.

The chain joins TRBV2 to TRBJ2-5, with 11 bases that match TRBD2. Germline CDR1 SNHLY, CDR2 FYNNEI. The CDR3 has 15 residues. V was pared by 7 bases and J by 5 bases, with 9 bases of the junction left unmatched. The CDR3 sequence: CASKELAGVGETQYF. The CDR3 DNA follows: TGTGCCAGCAAAGAACTAGCGGGAGTGGGGGAGACCCAGTACTTC.

The chain joins TRBV7-7 to TRBJ2-2; D unclear. The germline V gene has CDR1 SSHAT and CDR2 FNYEAQ (reference sequence). CDR3 size: 14 residues. The germline V and J ends were trimmed by 5 bases and 10 bases, with 17 bases remaining between them. This CDR3 reads CASSARTVQEELFF. The CDR3 region has the DNA TGTGCCAGCAGCGCCCGCACCGTTCAGGAGGAGCTGTTTTTT.

This clone appeared a single time. The chain uses TRBV30 and TRBJ2-4; 7 bases match TRBD1. The CDR3 runs 11 residues. Per the germline V gene, CDR1 is GTSNPN and CDR2 is SVGIG (reference sequence). Trimming removed 2 bases from V and 15 bases from J; junction bases left unmatched: 7. CDR3 in DNA: TGTGCCTGGAGTAGGATGGGACAGTTGTACTTC. The encoded protein is CAWSRMGQLYF.

This chain connects TRBV7-2 to TRBJ2-7; 7 nucleotides align to TRBD1. Germline CDR1 reads SGHTA; CDR2 reads FQGNSA. The CDR3 has 15 amino acids. With V trimmed by 0 bases and J by 3 bases, 5 bases remained unmatched. This CDR3 is CASSLARDSHYEQYF. The CDR3 DNA is TGTGCCAGCAGCTTAGCGAGGGACAGCCACTACGAGCAGTACTTC.

This chain connects TRBV4-2 to TRBJ1-5; D is perhaps TRBD1 (6 bases). Trimming pared 0 bases from V and 0 bases from J, leaving 9 bases between. Germline V gene lookup returns CDR1 LGHNA and CDR2 YNFKEQ. There are 16 residues in the CDR3. CDR3 sequence (DNA): TGTGCCAGCAGCCAAGAAGGGGGGGTTAGCAATCAGCCCCAGCATTTT. This translates into CASSQEGGVSNQPQHF.

The chain links TRBV18 to TRBJ2-5; D is perhaps TRBD1 (5 bases). Germline CDR1 and CDR2: KGHSH and LQKENI. The ends were cut back, 2 bases at V and 0 bases at J, with 16 bases in the middle. The CDR3 runs to 17 residues. CDR3 bases: TGTGCCAGCTCACCAACCAGGGCCGACGGATACCAAGAGACCCAGTACTTC. It translates to CASSPTRADGYQETQYF.

The rearrangement links TRBV10-1 to TRBJ2-3; D unresolved. The CDR3 spans 14 residues. V gave up 4 bases and J gave up 1 base, with 9 bases separating them. Germline V gene data show CDR1 as WNHNN and CDR2 as SYGVQD (reference sequence). The CDR3 DNA is TGCGCCAGCAGTGTTCAGCGCGGCACAGATACGCAGTATTTT. It specifies CASSVQRGTDTQYF.

This chain links TRBV28 with TRBJ2-3; 7 bases match TRBD1. CDR1 MDHEN and CDR2 SYDVKM come from the germline V gene. Trimming took 6 bases from V and 5 from J; bases not matched to a gene: 5. The CDR3 spans 13 residues. DNA of the CDR3: TGTGCCAGCAGGCCGACAGGGAGAGATACGCAGTATTTT. As protein: CASRPTGRDTQYF.